The 29 T cell receptor beta chains in this list originate from one sample, sequenced in a study of read filtering for tumor transcriptome and immune sequencing. The library was built from about 370 ng RNA with molecular barcoded adaptors for alpha/delta and beta/gamma chains. TCRdb re-analysed the reads in MiXCR, keeping a single row per CDR3 protein. Among 43,000 or so distinct CDR3 sequences listed, over 9.5% were seen once. Sequencing was performed on a population of CD138-negative cells sorted from bone marrow. The receptors were sampled from a donor at least 40 years old with multiple myeloma.

This clonotype was observed many times. J is TRBJ2-7 and V is TRBV7-2; D unresolved. The CDR3 consists of 16 residues. Trimming pared 2 bases from V and 2 bases from J, leaving 16 bases between. Germline CDR1 reads SGHTA; CDR2 reads FQGNSA. The CDR3, as DNA: TGTGCCAGCAGCTTAATGCCGTCAGACCTTGCCTACGAGCAGTACTTC. This sequence encodes CASSLMPSDLAYEQYF.

At least ten counts were recorded for this clonotype. The V and J genes are TRBV4-1 and TRBJ1-1; no clear D. This CDR3 is 13 amino acids long. The germline V and J ends were trimmed by 2 bases and 11 bases, with 15 bases remaining between them. Germline V CDR1 and CDR2: MGHRA, YSYEKL. CDR3 in DNA: TGCGCCAGCAGCCAATCAGATAGGGCAGAGGCTTTCTTT. Its translation is CASSQSDRAEAFF.

This clonotype was recorded at least ten times. The CDR3 spells CASSQDREKLFF. The CDR3 DNA sequence: TGTGCCAGCAGCCAGGATAGAGAAAAACTGTTTTTT. The V and J genes are TRBV4-2 and TRBJ1-4; D uncertain. Germline V gene data show CDR1 as LGHNA and CDR2 as YNFKEQ. The CDR3 has 12 residues. Trimming left V 3 bases short and J 8 bases short, with 7 bases between.

There are many counts of this clonotype. The chain carries TRBV2 and TRBJ2-7, with TRBD2 identical over 9 bases. V gave up 2 bases and J gave up 3 bases; unmatched junction bases: 5. In germline, CDR1 is SNHLY, CDR2 FYNNEI. The length of the CDR3 is 15 residues. CDR3 amino acids: CASSENRGRVYEQYF. In nucleotides, the CDR3 is TGTGCCAGCAGTGAAAATCGCGGGAGGGTCTACGAGCAGTACTTC.

This clonotype was detected ten times or more. The genes are TRBV12-3 or TRBV12-4 and TRBJ2-3; D is undetermined. V lost 5 bases and J 6 bases, leaving 12 bases between the germline ends. This CDR3 region has 13 residues. CDR3 sequence (DNA): TGTGCCAGCAGTCCGCGATCCCAGGATACGCAGTATTTT. Encoded protein: CASSPRSQDTQYF.

In regard to this clonotype: A clone one base away is much larger, so this may be a read error. The chain recombines TRBV6-5 with TRBJ2-1; D assignment may be TRBD1 or TRBD2 (5 bases each). V shed 5 bases and J shed 12 bases, with 17 bases lying between them. The CDR3 consists of 13 residues. Germline V gene data show CDR1 as MNHEY and CDR2 as SVGAGI. For the CDR3, the DNA is TGTGCCAGCAGTCCTAGTCCTACGAGGGGGCAGTTCTTC. It translates to CASSPSPTRGQFF.

Remarks on this clonotype: One base away lies a much larger clone, so this may be a sequencing read error. The chain is built from TRBV20-1 and TRBJ2-1; 7 bases are a match to TRBD2. Germline V gene sequence: CDR1 DFQATT, CDR2 SNEGSKA (reference sequence). Germline trimming cut 4 bases from V and 7 bases from J; bases unmatched to any gene: 7. There are 13 residues in the CDR3. Here the CDR3 reads CSAIHRRENEQFF. The CDR3 region has the DNA TGCAGTGCTATACACCGGCGGGAGAATGAGCAGTTCTTC.

This clonotype came up many times. The V call is TRBV11-2, the J call TRBJ2-1, with TRBD2 matching over 8 bases. With V trimmed by 1 base and J by 12 bases, 26 bases remained unmatched. The CDR3 consists of 20 residues. Germline V gene lookup returns CDR1 SGHAT and CDR2 FQNNGV. The CDR3 is CASSLAYGTGGFYLRVAQFF. The CDR3 DNA sequence: TGTGCCAGCAGCTTAGCTTATGGTACGGGAGGGTTTTATCTACGGGTTGCGCAGTTCTTC.

Many counts were recorded for this clonotype. The genes are TRBV7-9 and TRBJ2-7; 7 bases are a match to TRBD2. This CDR3 has 14 amino acids. The trim removed 5 bases at V and 6 bases at J, leaving 10 bases unmatched. Germline V gene data show CDR1 as SEHNR and CDR2 as FQNEAQ (reference sequence). The DNA of the CDR3 is TGTGCCAGCAGCCGCAGCGGGACCTTCACCGAGCAGTACTTC. Its protein is CASSRSGTFTEQYF.

This clonotype has a count of ten or more. The chain has TRBV6-1 and TRBJ2-7, with D possibly TRBD1 on 5 matching bases. The CDR3 has 14 residues. Germline V gene data show CDR1 as MNHNS and CDR2 as SASEGT. Trimming stripped 5 bases from V and 4 bases from J, with 15 bases between. The CDR3 coding sequence is TGTGCCAGCAGTTACAGGCGGAAGGGTTACGAGCAGTACTTC. Its translation is CASSYRRKGYEQYF.

As for this clonotype: A clone one base away is much larger, so this may be a read error. The chain employs TRBV6-6 and TRBJ2-1; 13 positions agree with TRBD2. V gave up 0 bases and J gave up 6 bases; unmatched junction bases: 2. The CDR3 has 16 amino acids. Germline assignment: CDR1 MNHNY and CDR2 SVGAGI (reference sequence). The CDR3 DNA reads as TGTGCCAGCAGTTACTCTACTAGCGGGAGGGCCAATGAGCAGTTCTTC. Protein: CASSYSTSGRANEQFF.

This clonotype showed up many times. The chain links TRBV28 to TRBJ1-1; D is unresolved. The V gene's germline CDR1 is MDHEN and CDR2 SYDVKM. CDR3 length equals 14 residues. V was trimmed by 2 bases and J by 5 bases, leaving 12 bases between them. CDR3 sequence reads: CASSLGGSTTEAFF. CDR3 nucleotides: TGTGCCAGCAGTTTAGGAGGTTCGACGACTGAAGCTTTCTTT.

This clonotype was seen many times. The chain joins TRBV20-1 to TRBJ2-2; 11 bases line up with TRBD2. Per germline, CDR1 DFQATT and CDR2 SNEGSKA (reference sequence). This CDR3 is built from 14 residues. Trimming took 5 bases from V and 7 from J; bases not matched to a gene: 6. The CDR3 nucleotides read TGCAGTGCTTCCACTAGCGGGAGAGACGGGGAGCTGTTTTTT. Protein product: CSASTSGRDGELFF.

This clonotype was seen only a few times. Compared with germline, one end of the junction differs, possibly owing to a read error. V is TRBV5-1 and J is TRBJ1-6, with TRBD1 matching over 10 bases. From germline, CDR1 is SGHRS and CDR2 YFSETQ. The CDR3 spans 13 residues. CDR3: CASSSRDRGTLHF. The CDR3 DNA reads TGTGCCAGCAGCTCGAGGGACAGGGGAACCCTCCACTTT.

The sample holds many counts of this clonotype. The genes are TRBV30 and TRBJ2-7, with D perhaps matching TRBD2 (5 bases). Trimming took off 0 bases at V and 6 bases at J, with 12 bases between the two ends. CDR3 length: 13 amino acids. The germline V gene encodes CDR1 GTSNPN and CDR2 SVGIG (reference sequence). CDR3 bases: TGTGCCTGGAGTGTACACCGGGGTAGCGAGCAGTACTTC. Its translation: CAWSVHRGSEQYF.

This clonotype came up many times. The rearrangement uses TRBV30 and TRBJ1-1, with 9 bases aligning to TRBD1. The ends lost 0 bases at V and 5 bases at J; junction bases unmatched: 1. Germline CDR1 GTSNPN, CDR2 SVGIG (reference sequence). CDR3 length: 13 amino acids. CDR3 in amino acids: CAWSVDRGTEAFF. Written as DNA, the CDR3 is TGTGCCTGGAGTGTAGACAGGGGGACTGAAGCTTTCTTT.

This clonotype has ten or more counts. The chain couples TRBV6-6 to TRBJ2-1; D gene uncertain. Trimming left V 8 bases short and J 3 bases short, with 5 bases between. Per the germline V gene, CDR1 is MNHNY and CDR2 is SVGAGI (reference sequence). This CDR3 is built from 11 residues. CDR3 region: CASQSYNEQFF. Here the CDR3 DNA reads TGTGCCAGCCAAAGCTACAATGAGCAGTTCTTC.

The table lists this clonotype with many counts. The chain carries TRBV7-9 and TRBJ2-3; possibly TRBD1 for D (8 bases). Trimming shortened V by 4 bases and J by 2 bases, and 25 bases separated the two germline ends. The CDR3 totals 19 residues. CDR1 and CDR2 (germline): SEHNR, FQNEAQ (reference sequence). CDR3 residues: CASSSWTGLSGESTDTQYF. The CDR3 DNA is TGTGCCAGCAGCTCCTGGACAGGGCTGAGCGGGGAGTCCACAGATACGCAGTATTTT.

This clonotype occurred many times. This chain joins TRBV20-1 and TRBJ2-5, with 8 bases lining up with TRBD2. The trim removed 3 bases at V and 4 bases at J, leaving 4 bases unmatched. Looked up from germline, CDR1 is DFQATT and CDR2 is SNEGSKA (reference sequence). The CDR3 spans 13 residues. CDR3 nucleotide sequence: TGCAGTGCTAGTATAGCGGGAACAGAGACCCAGTACTTC. Translation gives CSASIAGTETQYF.

This clonotype has at least ten counts. Mismatch with germline at one junction end may stem from a read error. The genes are TRBV30 and TRBJ2-1, with 9 bases identical to TRBD1. Germline CDR1 GTSNPN, CDR2 SVGIG (reference sequence). CDR3 length: 11 residues. The chain's CDR3 is CAWSVQGAAHF. As DNA, the CDR3 is TGTGCCTGGAGTGTACAGGGGGCGGCACACTTC.

In its sample, this clonotype was seen many times. CDR3: CASSFPKSGDLNYEQYF. In DNA form, the CDR3 reads TGTGCCAGCAGCTTCCCGAAGAGCGGGGACCTTAATTACGAGCAGTACTTC. The V gene is TRBV7-9, the J gene TRBJ2-7, with TRBD2 identical over 7 bases. The length of the CDR3 is 17 residues. V was pared by 3 bases and J by 4 bases, with 15 bases of the junction left unmatched. Germline V gene lookup returns CDR1 SEHNR and CDR2 FQNEAQ (reference sequence).

Remarks on this clonotype: With only one base between it and a far larger clone, this is likely a read error. The rearrangement uses TRBV11-1 and TRBJ2-5; maybe TRBD2 (6 bases). The germline CDR1 and CDR2 sequences are SGHAT and FQDESV (reference sequence). The CDR3 spans 13 residues. CDR3 amino acids: CASSSGLGETQCF. The CDR3 DNA reads as TGTGCCAGCAGCTCGGGACTTGGAGAGACCCAGTGCTTC. Full variable domain (remainder filled in from reference TRBV11-1 and TRBJ2-5): EAEVAQSPRYKITEKSQAVAFWCDPISGHATLYWYRQILGQGPELLVQFQDESVVDDSQLPKDRFSAERLKGVDSTLKIQPAELGDSAMYLCASSSGLGETQCFGPGTRLLVL.

A remark on this clonotype: A far larger clone is only one base removed, so a read error is likely. The chain recombines TRBV4-2 with TRBJ2-3; a possible D gene is TRBD2 (6 bases). CDR1 is LGHNA and CDR2 is YNFKEQ in the germline V gene. The CDR3 has 15 amino acids. The V end was cut by 5 bases, the J end by 5 bases, with 17 bases between. The CDR3 sequence is CASSLGLGWRDTQYF. For the CDR3, the DNA is TGTGCCAGCAGCTTGGGACTGGGATGGCGAGATACGCAGTATTTT.

This clonotype has ten or more counts. This chain joins TRBV9 and TRBJ2-7; TRBD2 matches 13 bases. With V trimmed by 3 bases and J by 5 bases, 5 bases remained unmatched. The germline V gene encodes CDR1 SGDLS and CDR2 YYNGEE. This CDR3 contains 15 residues. CDR3 DNA sequence: TGTGCCAGCAGCGGGCCGGGACTAGCGGGAAACGAGCAGTACTTC. Translation: CASSGPGLAGNEQYF.

There are many counts of this clonotype. Since a much larger clone is just one base distant, this may be a read error. The chain uses TRBV10-3 and TRBJ2-1, with 12 bases matching TRBD2. With V trimmed by 0 bases and J by 12 bases, 6 bases remained unmatched. This CDR3 has 15 amino acids. Looked up from germline, CDR1 is ENHRY and CDR2 is SYGVKD. CDR3 coding DNA: TGTGCCATCAGTGAGTCGACTAGCGGGAGCTATGGGCAGTTCTTC. This gives the protein CAISESTSGSYGQFF.

This clonotype appeared many times. One end of the junction fails to match germline, which may point to a read error. The V call is TRBV11-2, the J call TRBJ2-1; the match to TRBD2 covers 10 bases. The CDR3 is 16 residues long. Germline CDR1 is SGHAT and CDR2 is FQNNGV. The DNA of the CDR3 is TGTGCCAGCAGCTCGGGACTAGCGACAACTTACAGTGAGCAGTTCTTC. Translated: CASSSGLATTYSEQFF.

This clonotype has a count of ten or more. The chain couples TRBV7-8 to TRBJ2-1; D might be TRBD1 (5 bases). The CDR3 is 14 amino acids. Per the germline V gene, CDR1 is SGHVS and CDR2 is FQNEAQ. The V gene lost 8 bases and the J gene lost 6 bases, with 17 bases spanning the gap. As DNA, the CDR3 is TGTGCCAGCGCCGAGCAGGGAATACTCAATGAGCAGTTCTTC. Protein: CASAEQGILNEQFF.

This clonotype has only a few counts. The chain carries TRBV6-1 and TRBJ2-1; no reliable D call. V shed 2 bases and J shed 8 bases, with 7 bases lying between them. The germline CDR1 and CDR2 sequences are MNHNS and SASEGT. The CDR3 contains 12 residues. DNA for the CDR3: TGTGCCAGCAGTGAATTTGGATATGAGCAGTTCTTC. It specifies CASSEFGYEQFF.

This clonotype showed up many times. The V gene is TRBV28, the J gene TRBJ2-6; 7 bases are a match to TRBD1. Germline V gene data show CDR1 as MDHEN and CDR2 as SYDVKM. The J segment lost 2 bases and the V segment lost 2 bases, leaving 0 bases of the junction unmatched. The CDR3 is made up of 15 amino acids. The CDR3 nucleotides are TGTGCCAGCAGTTTACAGGGGGCTGGGGCCAACGTCCTGACTTTC. Translating it yields CASSLQGAGANVLTF.